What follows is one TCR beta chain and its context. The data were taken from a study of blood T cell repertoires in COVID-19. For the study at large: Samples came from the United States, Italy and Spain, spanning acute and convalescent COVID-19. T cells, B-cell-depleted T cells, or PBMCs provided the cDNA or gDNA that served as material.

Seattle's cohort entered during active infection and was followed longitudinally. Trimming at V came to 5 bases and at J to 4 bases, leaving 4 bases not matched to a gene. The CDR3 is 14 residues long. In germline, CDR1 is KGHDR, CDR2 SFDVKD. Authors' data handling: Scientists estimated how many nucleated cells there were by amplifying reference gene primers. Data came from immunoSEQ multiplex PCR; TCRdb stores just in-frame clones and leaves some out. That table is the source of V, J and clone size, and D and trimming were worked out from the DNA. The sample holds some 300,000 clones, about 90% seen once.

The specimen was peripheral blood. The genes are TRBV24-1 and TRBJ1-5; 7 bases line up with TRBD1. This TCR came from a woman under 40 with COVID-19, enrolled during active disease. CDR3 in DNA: TGTGCCACCAGTGTAGGGGGCGGTAATCAGCCCCAGCATTTT. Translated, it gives CATSVGGGNQPQHF.